Given below is one TCR beta chain in context. This sample is part of a study of T cells after yellow fever vaccination. TCRdb passed the 5' RACE reads through MiXCR, listing each CDR3 protein once. Of 300,000 to 400,000 distinct CDR3 sequences in the sample, about 7.8% are singletons; the top ten hold 15% to 20%. This CDR3 has 13 residues. Germline V gene data show CDR1 as LGHDT and CDR2 as YNNKEL (reference sequence). Trimming pared 5 bases from V and 7 bases from J, leaving 13 bases between. This sequence joins TRBV3-1 and TRBJ2-3; D unresolved. The clonotype was recovered from a man aged 18-30 years who received the YFV17D yellow fever vaccine. This material consisted of PBMCs, taken about 41 days after the first yellow fever vaccination. CDR3 nucleotides: TGTGCCAGCAGCTCACCTTTTAGATATACGCAGTATTTT. It is translated as CASSSPFRYTQYF.